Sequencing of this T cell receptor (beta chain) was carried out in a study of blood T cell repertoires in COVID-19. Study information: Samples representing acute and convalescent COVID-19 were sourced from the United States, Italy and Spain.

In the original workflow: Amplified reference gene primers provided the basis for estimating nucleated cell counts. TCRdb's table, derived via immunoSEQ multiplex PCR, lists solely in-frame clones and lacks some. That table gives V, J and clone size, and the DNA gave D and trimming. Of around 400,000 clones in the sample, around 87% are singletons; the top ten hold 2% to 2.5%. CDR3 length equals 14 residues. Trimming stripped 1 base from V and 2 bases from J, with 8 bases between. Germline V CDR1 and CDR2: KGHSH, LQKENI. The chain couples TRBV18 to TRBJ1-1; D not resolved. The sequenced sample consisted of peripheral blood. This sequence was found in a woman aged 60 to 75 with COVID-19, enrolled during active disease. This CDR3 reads CASSPRGLNTEAFF. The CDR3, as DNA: TGTGCCAGCTCACCACGCGGGCTTAACACTGAAGCTTTCTTT.